The 8 T cell receptor beta chains presented below share a single source sample, sequenced in a study of blood T cell repertoires in COVID-19. Here immunoSEQ multiplex PCR was the method, and the copy in TCRdb shows in-frame clones only, minus some. The table lists 150,000 or so clones, around 87% of them singletons. Sample: peripheral blood. The receptors come from a man aged 55 to 70 with COVID-19, enrolled during active disease.

CDR3 coding DNA: TGTGCCAGTAGTAAGAGGACAGGGGGAAATGAAAAACTGTTTTTT. Its protein product is CASSKRTGGNEKLFF. V usage is TRBV19 and J usage is TRBJ1-4, with 10 positions matching TRBD1. V lost 4 bases to trimming and J lost 5 bases; unmatched junction nucleotides: 4. The germline gives CDR1 LNHDA, CDR2 SQIVND (reference sequence). The CDR3 runs 15 residues.

The rearrangement joins TRBV6-5 to TRBJ1-1; 7 positions agree with TRBD1. Germline V CDR1 and CDR2: MNHEY, SVGAGI. V lost 6 bases and J lost 0; bases outside the gene matches: 4. This CDR3 spans 14 amino acids. CDR3 loop: CASSLGTVNTEAFF. DNA for the CDR3: TGTGCCAGCAGCCTCGGGACAGTGAACACTGAAGCTTTCTTT.

V and J are TRBV19 and TRBJ1-2, with TRBD1 matching 9 bases. Germline trimming cut 11 bases from V and 6 bases from J; bases unmatched to any gene: 7. The germline gives CDR1 LNHDA, CDR2 SQIVND (reference sequence). The length of the CDR3 is 12 residues. Written as DNA, the CDR3 is TGTGCCTCGAGGGACAGGGAGCATGGCTACACCTTC. Protein product: CASRDREHGYTF.

V gene TRBV6-5 combines with J gene TRBJ1-1; D gene uncertain. Per the germline V gene, CDR1 is MNHEY and CDR2 is SVGAGI. The CDR3 covers 14 residues. V shed 5 bases and J shed 1 base, with 11 bases lying between them. The CDR3 bases are TGTGCCAGCAGTCCGCGGGTGACGAACACTGAAGCTTTCTTT. Translated, it gives CASSPRVTNTEAFF.

This clone was detected a few times. The chain couples TRBV19 to TRBJ1-6; 8 bases are shared with TRBD1. This CDR3 is built from 14 residues. Germline CDR1 LNHDA, CDR2 SQIVND (reference sequence). The junction had 4 bases not matched to a gene; V was cut back by 6 bases and J by 6 bases. CDR3 protein: CASRTTGANSPLHF. CDR3 bases: TGTGCCAGTAGGACGACAGGGGCTAATTCACCCCTCCACTTT.

This clone appeared once. The chain links TRBV29-1 to TRBJ1-4, with 10 bases matching TRBD1. V shed 7 bases and J 7 bases; nucleotides not matched to a gene: 15. The CDR3 is 16 amino acids. CDR1 and CDR2 from the germline V gene are SQVTM and ANQGSEA. This CDR3 reads CSAKTTAGQGSEKLFF. The CDR3 coding sequence is TGCAGCGCCAAAACGACCGCGGGACAGGGGAGTGAAAAACTGTTTTTT. Full variable domain (rest looked up from reference TRBV29-1 and TRBJ1-4): SAVISQKPSRDICQRGTSLTIQCQVDSQVTMMFWYRQQPGQSLTLIATANQGSEATYESGFVIDKFPISRPNLTFSTLTVSNMSPEDSSIYLCSAKTTAGQGSEKLFFGSGTQLSVL.

The chain recombines TRBV10-3 with TRBJ1-1, with D perhaps matching TRBD1 (5 bases). Trimming removed 2 bases at V and 6 bases at J, with 10 bases between. This CDR3 has 13 amino acids. Germline V CDR1 and CDR2: ENHRY, SYGVKD. In nucleotides, the CDR3 is TGTGCCATCAGTGAGACAGGACAAGCTGAAGCTTTCTTT. Protein product: CAISETGQAEAFF.

The gene calls are TRBV28 and TRBJ1-5; D is undetermined. Germline CDR1 is MDHEN and CDR2 is SYDVKM. CDR3 length equals 11 residues. V dropped 1 base and J dropped 11 bases, with 6 bases sitting between them. The CDR3 region is CASSLSGAQHF. CDR3 DNA sequence: TGTGCCAGCAGTTTATCTGGAGCCCAGCATTTT.